This T cell receptor beta chain stems from a study of T-cell reconstitution after alpha-beta-depleted transplantation in children. Points from the study as a whole: When one year had passed after transplant, most T-cell counts and diversity came from newly produced T cells. Elevated TCRbeta diversity at day 60 was traced, in some patients, to surviving recipient T cells and thymic progenitors. By about two months after transplant, alpha-beta T cells reportedly arose from several hundred graft clones that had expanded.

This clonotype was observed at least ten times. Antigen specificity is unknown. Germline CDR1 is DFQATT and CDR2 is SNEGSKA (reference sequence). The CDR3 covers 15 residues. Losses at the gene ends were 7 bases for V and 1 base for J; bases not matched to a gene: 10. Library preparation (for TCRbeta) was performed with unique molecular identifiers. TCRdb re-called the PCR reads with MiXCR, one entry per CDR3 protein. This table has hundreds of thousands of distinct CDR3 sequences, 7.5% to 9% appearing once. The source was peripheral blood, collected 360 days after TCRalphabeta/CD19-depleted stem cell transplant. The receptor was derived from a female patient aged 2-15 years who had a stem cell transplant for Fanconi anemia, so the T cells may come from the graft donor. The chain couples TRBV20-1 to TRBJ2-7; 10 bases fit TRBD2. The DNA of the CDR3 is TGCAGTGAAGGCTCTCTAGCGGGAGAATCCTACGAGCAGTACTTC. Amino acid sequence: CSEGSLAGESYEQYF.